Listed here are 14 T cell receptor beta chains from one sample, sequenced in a study of Ad26.COV2.S vaccination and SARS-CoV-2 variants. The treatment: some 20 received Ad26.COV2.S at low or high dose, single or two shots; about 5 received placebo; per-sample allocation not given. Sampling took place 63 days after the first vaccine or placebo injection. Data came from immunoSEQ multiplex PCR; TCRdb stores just in-frame clones and leaves some out. The data contain 360,000 or so clones, over 75% of them singletons. Sequences were derived from peripheral blood, sampled in a trial of Ad26.COV2.S vaccine versus placebo. Receptor source: a person aged 18-60 years who received the Ad26.COV2.S COVID-19 vaccine or a placebo.

The J gene is TRBJ1-1, the V gene TRBV6-6, with 7 bases aligning to TRBD1. The CDR3 consists of 14 residues. V shed 7 bases and J 0 bases; nucleotides not matched to a gene: 5. The germline V gene has CDR1 MNHNY and CDR2 SVGAGI (reference sequence). In DNA, the CDR3 is TGTGCCAGCACCCAGGGACAGTTGAACACTGAAGCTTTCTTT. Protein product: CASTQGQLNTEAFF.

V usage is TRBV4-1 and J usage is TRBJ2-2, with D possibly TRBD2 on 6 matching bases. V lost 1 base, J lost 2 bases, and 8 bases lay in between. CDR1 and CDR2 from the germline V gene are MGHRA and YSYEKL. The CDR3 extends over 15 amino acids. CDR3 in DNA: TGCGCCAGCAGCCAAGGGGAGGCTAACACCGGGGAGCTGTTTTTT. It encodes CASSQGEANTGELFF.

The J gene is TRBJ2-1, the V gene TRBV4-2; 9 bases agree with TRBD2. CDR3 size: 18 residues. J lost 5 bases, V lost 0 bases, and 11 bases had no gene match. The germline gives CDR1 LGHNA, CDR2 YNFKEQ. The CDR3 loop is CASSQDGWAGGQDNEQFF. In nucleotides, the CDR3 is TGTGCCAGCAGCCAAGATGGCTGGGCGGGGGGGCAGGACAATGAGCAGTTCTTC.

This clone was found once. This sequence joins TRBV5-6 and TRBJ1-2; D call uncertain. CDR3 length equals 15 residues. Trimming removed 0 bases from V and 7 bases from J, with 16 bases in between. CDR1 SGHDT and CDR2 YYEEEE come from the germline V gene. CDR3 coding DNA: TGTGCCAGCAGCTTGGGAGGCCGGTACTATGGTGGCTACACCTTC. It encodes CASSLGGRYYGGYTF.

This clone was seen only once. The chain uses TRBV11-3 and TRBJ1-4, with no clear D. The CDR3 has 17 residues. Trimming removed 6 bases from V and 7 bases from J, with 24 bases in between. Germline CDR1 is SGHNT and CDR2 is YENEEA. The CDR3 loop is CASSFRKGGSDGEKLFF. Written as DNA, the CDR3 is TGTGCCAGCAGTTTTAGGAAAGGCGGGTCGGATGGTGAAAAACTGTTTTTT. Full variable domain (missing parts from reference TRBV11-3 and TRBJ1-4): EAGVVQSPRYKIIEKKQPVAFWCNPISGHNTLYWYLQNLGQGPELLIRYENEEAVDDSQLPKDRFSAERLKGVDSTLKIQPAELGDSAVYLCASSFRKGGSDGEKLFFGSGTQLSVL.

This chain joins TRBV30 and TRBJ2-7, with D possibly being TRBD1 or TRBD2 (5 bases each). The germline V gene has CDR1 GTSNPN and CDR2 SVGIG (reference sequence). This CDR3 has 12 amino acids. Deletions cut 1 base from V and 2 bases from J, with 6 bases between. The CDR3 protein is CAWSGGAYEQYF. Written as DNA, the CDR3 is TGTGCCTGGAGTGGAGGGGCCTACGAGCAGTACTTC.

This clone was counted a single time. V is TRBV4-1 and J is TRBJ2-7; tentatively, D is TRBD1 (6 bases). The CDR3 length is 15 residues. The ends were cut back, 0 bases at V and 1 base at J, with 10 bases in the middle. Germline values: CDR1 MGHRA, CDR2 YSYEKL. CDR3 DNA sequence: TGCGCCAGCAGCCAAGAGGACAGCGTATCCTACGAGCAGTACTTC. Its translation: CASSQEDSVSYEQYF.

The chain joins TRBV19 to TRBJ1-2; D gene ambiguous. The length of the CDR3 is 16 residues. CDR1 is LNHDA and CDR2 is SQIVND in the germline V gene (reference sequence). Deletions cut 3 bases from V and 2 bases from J, with 16 bases between. Here the CDR3 reads CASSIRLGEANYGYTF. In DNA, the CDR3 is TGTGCCAGTAGTATCAGACTCGGGGAGGCAAACTATGGCTACACCTTC.

The J gene is TRBJ1-1, the V gene TRBV3-1 (or the pseudogene TRBV3-2), with D maybe TRBD1 (5 bases). Germline-derived CDR1 and CDR2 are LGHDT and YNNKEL (reference sequence). Trimming took off 2 bases at V and 6 bases at J, with 16 bases between the two ends. This CDR3 region has 15 residues. CDR3 in DNA: TGTGCCAGCAGCCAAAGGGGTAACCGTTTTGCTGAAGCTTTCTTT. This codes for CASSQRGNRFAEAFF.

This rearrangement joins TRBV10-2 to TRBJ1-2, with D uncertain. Germline values: CDR1 WSHSY, CDR2 SAAADI. Trimming stripped 10 bases from V and 4 bases from J, with 10 bases between. The CDR3 spans 11 residues. For the CDR3, the DNA is TGCGCCACCTCCGAAGTCTATGGCTACACCTTC. This gives the protein CATSEVYGYTF.

V gene TRBV4-1 combines with J gene TRBJ1-4; weak D call: TRBD1 (6 bases). Germline V gene data show CDR1 as MGHRA and CDR2 as YSYEKL. The CDR3 sequence is 14 residues long. V dropped 4 bases and J dropped 6 bases, with 12 bases sitting between them. The CDR3 nucleotides are TGCGCCAGCAGCCCCCCGGACAGCTATGAAAAACTGTTTTTT. Encoded protein: CASSPPDSYEKLFF.

This chain links TRBV19 with TRBJ1-4, with D perhaps TRBD1 (6 bases). The CDR3 runs 15 residues. From germline, CDR1 is LNHDA and CDR2 SQIVND (reference sequence). Trimming left V 5 bases short and J 5 bases short, with 15 bases between. The CDR3 nucleotides are TGTGCCAGTAGTCCTGGGACACTCCCGAATGAAAAACTGTTTTTT. Translated: CASSPGTLPNEKLFF.

The rearrangement joins TRBV20-1 to TRBJ2-3; 10 bases map to TRBD2. The germline CDR1 and CDR2 sequences are DFQATT and SNEGSKA (reference sequence). The CDR3 runs 15 residues. V shed 3 bases, J shed 1 base, and the junction held 4 bases outside the gene matches. The CDR3 bases are TGCAGTGCTAGTGTAGGGACTAGCGGCACAGATACGCAGTATTTT. It specifies CSASVGTSGTDTQYF.

This clone was found a few times. The chain uses TRBV19 and TRBJ1-6; D unresolved. The CDR3 is 14 residues long. Deletions cut 5 bases from V and 8 bases from J, with 13 bases between. Germline loops: CDR1 LNHDA, CDR2 SQIVND (reference sequence). CDR3 sequence (DNA): TGTGCCAGTAGTTACCGGGCCGAGGATTCACCCCTCCACTTT. Translation: CASSYRAEDSPLHF.